This T cell receptor (beta chain) originates from a study of blood T cell repertoires in COVID-19. Overall study context: COVID-19 samples, acute and convalescent, were from the United States, Italy and Spain. Sources were T cells, B-cell-depleted T cells, or PBMCs; the material itself was cDNA or gDNA.

Per the original data handling: Reference gene primer amplification yielded estimated nucleated cell counts. Profiling relied on immunoSEQ multiplex PCR, and the TCRdb table lists in-frame clones only, not all of them. V, J and clone size reflect that table, while D and trimming were determined from the DNA. The sample gives 250,000 to 350,000 clones, roughly 90% of which show up once; approximately 10% is in the top ten. Seattle patient enrollment occurred during active infection, with longitudinal follow-up thereafter. V was trimmed by 4 bases and J by 0 bases, leaving 9 bases between them. Germline-derived CDR1 and CDR2 are SNHLY and FYNNEI. This CDR3 region has 15 residues.

This receptor was identified in a woman in her twenties or thirties with COVID-19, enrolled during active disease. What was sequenced was peripheral blood. The chain uses TRBV2 and TRBJ1-4; D gene uncertain. The CDR3 bases are TGTGCCAGCAGTGTTCTAGGCGCAACTAATGAAAAACTGTTTTTT. It specifies CASSVLGATNEKLFF.